The 17 T cell receptor beta chains below were found in one sample sequenced in a study of cytomegalovirus exposure and HLA in healthy donors listed by TCRdb under 2017. Libraries were built with the immunoSEQ multiplex PCR assay. The multiplex PCR relied on a mix of 60 forward primers for TCR Vbeta segments and 13 reverse primers for TCR Jbeta segments. Not all clones reach the TCRdb copy of this immuneACCESS table, which keeps in-frame sequences only. Checked studies attribute under half of the gap to unresolved V genes and leave the rest unexplained. A total of about 150,000 clones appear in this sample, around 80% of them only once. The leading ten clones occupy 1.4% to 1.5% of the sample. The specimen was PBMCs. The source of these receptors is a woman between 25 and 40 years old in good health and CMV-seropositive.

The genes are TRBV9 and TRBJ1-2; 10 bases are shared with TRBD1. CDR1 SGDLS and CDR2 YYNGEE come from the germline V gene. The CDR3 is made up of 15 amino acids. The V gene end was trimmed by 3 bases and the J gene end by 4 bases; junction bases not matched to a gene: 6. CDR3 in amino acids: CASSASTGGAYGYTF. Here the CDR3 DNA reads TGTGCCAGCAGCGCCTCGACAGGGGGCGCCTATGGCTACACCTTC.

This chain connects TRBV10-2 to TRBJ2-1; 10 nucleotides agree with TRBD2. The CDR3 is 17 amino acids. The germline gives CDR1 WSHSY, CDR2 SAAADI. V lost 4 bases to trimming and J lost 7 bases; unmatched junction nucleotides: 13. CDR3 amino acids: CASSAPEAGGPGNEQFF. The CDR3 region has the DNA TGCGCCAGCAGTGCCCCCGAAGCGGGAGGGCCGGGGAATGAGCAGTTCTTC.

The chain employs TRBV4-2 and TRBJ2-1, with 8 nucleotides matching TRBD2. Germline values: CDR1 LGHNA, CDR2 YNFKEQ. V gave up 1 base and J gave up 0 bases; unmatched junction bases: 8. The CDR3 is 18 residues long. This CDR3 is CASSQVISGSFSYNEQFF. The CDR3 nucleotides read TGTGCCAGCAGCCAAGTTATCAGCGGGAGCTTCTCCTACAATGAGCAGTTCTTC.

The rearrangement joins TRBV29-1 to TRBJ1-5; possibly TRBD1 for D (6 bases). Looked up from germline, CDR1 is SQVTM and CDR2 is ANQGSEA. The CDR3 consists of 16 residues. Trimming removed 6 bases at V and 1 base at J, with 19 bases between. The CDR3 is CSVPGGGGGSNQPQHF. DNA of the CDR3: TGCAGCGTCCCCGGGGGCGGGGGTGGGAGCAATCAGCCCCAGCATTTT. The whole variable domain, filled in from reference TRBV29-1 and TRBJ1-5, reads SAVISQKPSRDICQRGTSLTIQCQVDSQVTMMFWYRQQPGQSLTLIATANQGSEATYESGFVIDKFPISRPNLTFSTLTVSNMSPEDSSIYLCSVPGGGGGSNQPQHFGDGTRLSIL.

The chain uses TRBV30 and TRBJ1-4, with D maybe TRBD1 (5 bases). V was cut by 7 bases and J by 4 bases, with 10 bases left in between. This CDR3 has 12 amino acids. Germline V gene lookup returns CDR1 GTSNPN and CDR2 SVGIG (reference sequence). The DNA for the CDR3 is TGTGCCTCGGGCGGGGGTAATGAAAAACTGTTTTTT. This translates into CASGGGNEKLFF.

J is TRBJ2-7 and V is TRBV30; 9 nucleotides agree with TRBD2. The J segment lost 8 bases and the V segment lost 1 base, leaving 6 bases of the junction unmatched. CDR1 and CDR2 from the germline V gene are GTSNPN and SVGIG (reference sequence). This CDR3 is 13 amino acids long. The CDR3 DNA reads TGTGCCTGGAGTGGGGCTAGCGGGATACAGCAGTACTTC. This sequence encodes CAWSGASGIQQYF.

J is TRBJ1-1 and V is TRBV25-1; tentatively, D is TRBD1 (6 bases). The V and J ends lost 1 base and 3 bases respectively, with 15 bases between them. This CDR3 is built from 16 residues. The V gene's germline CDR1 is MGHDK and CDR2 SYGVNS. The CDR3 sequence: CASSELVGRGYTEAFF. DNA of the CDR3: TGTGCCAGCAGTGAATTGGTCGGCAGGGGATACACTGAAGCTTTCTTT.

The V gene is TRBV2, the J gene TRBJ2-7; possibly TRBD1 for D (6 bases). CDR1 SNHLY and CDR2 FYNNEI come from the germline V gene. V lost 6 bases, J lost 1 base, and 28 bases lay in between. There are 19 residues in the CDR3. The chain's CDR3 is CASRRGKDPDRVSSYEQYF. The CDR3 DNA reads as TGTGCCAGCAGGAGGGGCAAGGATCCGGACAGAGTATCATCCTACGAGCAGTACTTC.

The V call is TRBV6-6, the J call TRBJ2-1; the match to TRBD2 covers 11 bases. This CDR3 contains 15 residues. V lost 6 bases to trimming and J lost 8 bases; unmatched junction nucleotides: 9. Germline-derived CDR1 and CDR2 are MNHNY and SVGAGI (reference sequence). The CDR3 sequence is CASRIAGGPSDEQFF. CDR3 sequence (DNA): TGTGCCAGCAGAATAGCGGGAGGGCCCTCCGATGAGCAGTTCTTC.

The J gene is TRBJ2-7, the V gene TRBV4-3; 7 bases agree with TRBD2. Trimming removed 1 base from V and 3 bases from J; junction bases left unmatched: 3. Germline lookup yields CDR1 LGHNA and CDR2 YSLEER. The CDR3 spans 14 residues. CDR3 residues: CASSQAGGVYEQYF. CDR3 bases: TGCGCCAGCAGCCAAGCGGGAGGCGTCTACGAGCAGTACTTC.

This clone was recorded once. The chain is built from TRBV7-2 and TRBJ2-7; 14 bases agree with TRBD2. J was trimmed by 0 bases and V by 1 base; bases with no gene match: 5. The CDR3 has 18 residues. Germline V gives CDR1 SGHTA, CDR2 FQGNSA. CDR3 bases: TGTGCCAGCAGCTTAGGAGGACTAGCGGGAGGCAACTCCTACGAGCAGTACTTC. This codes for CASSLGGLAGGNSYEQYF.

V is TRBV2 and J is TRBJ1-1; 9 nucleotides agree with TRBD1. CDR3 size: 14 residues. The V segment lost 7 bases and the J segment 5 bases; nucleotides outside the gene matches: 8. CDR1 SNHLY and CDR2 FYNNEI come from the germline V gene. CDR3: CASKGGQGGTEAFF. CDR3 nucleotides: TGTGCCAGCAAAGGGGGACAGGGTGGTACTGAAGCTTTCTTT. The variable domain in full, with the rest retrieved from reference TRBV2 and TRBJ1-1, is EPEVTQTPSHQVTQMGQEVILRCVPISNHLYFYWYRQILGQKVEFLVSFYNNEISEKSEIFDDQFSVERPDGSNFTLKIRSTKLEDSAMYFCASKGGQGGTEAFFGQGTRLTVV.

The count of this clone is one. The V gene is TRBV4-1, the J gene TRBJ1-1, with a weak D call TRBD1 (5 bases). Germline-derived CDR1 and CDR2 are MGHRA and YSYEKL. This CDR3 has 14 amino acids. V was trimmed by 4 bases and J by 4 bases, leaving 13 bases between them. This chain's CDR3 is CASSPGSRGTEAFF. The CDR3 region has the DNA TGCGCCAGCAGCCCAGGAAGTAGGGGCACTGAAGCTTTCTTT.

The gene calls are TRBV9 and TRBJ2-2; possibly TRBD2 for D (5 bases). This CDR3 spans 16 amino acids. V gave up 6 bases and J gave up 0 bases, with 15 bases separating them. The V gene's germline CDR1 is SGDLS and CDR2 YYNGEE. This CDR3 is CASTKYSASNTGELFF. The CDR3 DNA sequence: TGTGCCAGCACCAAGTATAGCGCTTCGAACACCGGGGAGCTGTTTTTT.

This clone has a count of ten or more. The V and J genes are TRBV6-4 and TRBJ2-3; 7 bases agree with TRBD2. Trimming removed 0 bases from V and 6 bases from J; junction bases left unmatched: 12. Germline V gene data show CDR1 as MRHNA and CDR2 as SNTAGT. The CDR3 has 17 residues. CDR3 DNA sequence: TGTGCCAGCAGTGACTCGGCCGGTGGCGGGAGTAGGGATACGCAGTATTTT. Translating it yields CASSDSAGGGSRDTQYF.

This rearrangement joins TRBV27 to TRBJ1-5; possible D gene TRBD1, 5 bases. Trimming cost V 2 bases and J 3 bases, with 11 bases left between them. The CDR3 runs to 15 residues. Germline V lookup: CDR1 MNHEY, CDR2 SMNVEV (reference sequence). The CDR3 DNA follows: TGTGCCAGCAGTTTAGGGCAGGGCCCCAATCAGCCCCAGCATTTT. Amino acids: CASSLGQGPNQPQHF.

The chain links TRBV27 to TRBJ2-7, with 9 nucleotides matching TRBD1. Germline assignment: CDR1 MNHEY and CDR2 SMNVEV (reference sequence). The CDR3 loop spans 16 amino acids. The junction had 13 bases not matched to a gene; V was cut back by 7 bases and J by 3 bases. The CDR3 loop is CASTSSRGTGNYEQYF. CDR3 coding DNA: TGTGCCAGCACCTCCTCACGAGGGACAGGGAACTACGAGCAGTACTTC.